One sample yielded the 16 T cell receptor beta chains listed below, sequenced in a study of T cell changes during pregnancy in multiple sclerosis. Sequencing was performed with immunoSEQ multiplex PCR; in TCRdb, only in-frame clones are kept and a portion is missing. In the table there are roughly 53,000 clones, around 90% of which are singletons. The sequenced sample was CD8+ T cells from peripheral blood mononuclear cells, obtained before pregnancy. Receptors were obtained from a female donor with multiple sclerosis, enrolled in a pregnancy study.

The CDR3 nucleotides are TGTGCCAGCAGCCAAGTCCTTTACGGGAATGGCTACACCTTC. It translates to CASSQVLYGNGYTF. The rearrangement joins TRBV14 to TRBJ1-2; D call uncertain. Germline-derived CDR1 and CDR2 are SGHDN and FVKESK. CDR3 length equals 14 residues. Trimming left V 1 base short and J 6 bases short, with 12 bases between.

The chain employs TRBV11-3 and TRBJ2-1; 9 bases line up with TRBD2. V gave up 5 bases and J gave up 8 bases; unmatched junction bases: 16. CDR1 SGHNT and CDR2 YENEEA come from the germline V gene. The length of the CDR3 is 17 residues. CDR3 DNA: TGTGCCAGCAGCCCTCGGTTAGCGGGGGCGGGATTGGATGAGCAGTTCTTC. This encodes CASSPRLAGAGLDEQFF.

The chain links TRBV11-3 to TRBJ2-3; 7 bases fit TRBD1. This CDR3 has 14 amino acids. Unmatched junction bases numbered 7, after V lost 5 bases and J lost 5 bases. Germline V gives CDR1 SGHNT, CDR2 YENEEA. For the CDR3, the DNA is TGTGCCAGCAGCCCCTACCCAGGGGGAGATACGCAGTATTTT. Amino acid sequence: CASSPYPGGDTQYF.

This chain joins TRBV6-4 and TRBJ2-2, with D possibly matching TRBD1 (6 bases). V gave up 4 bases and J gave up 1 base, with 10 bases separating them. Germline CDR1 and CDR2: MRHNA and SNTAGT. The CDR3 runs to 15 residues. CDR3 residues: CASSALQGNTGELFF. In nucleotides, the CDR3 is TGTGCCAGCAGTGCCTTACAGGGGAACACCGGGGAGCTGTTTTTT.

In the case of this clone: This sample includes further DNA sequences coding for the same CDR3. V gene TRBV6-4 combines with J gene TRBJ2-3, with D unclear. This CDR3 is built from 14 residues. Germline lookup yields CDR1 MRHNA and CDR2 SNTAGT. V lost 2 bases and J 0 bases, leaving 6 bases between the germline ends. The CDR3 spells CASSDGGSTDTQYF. In DNA, the CDR3 is TGTGCCAGCAGTGACGGCGGTAGCACAGATACGCAGTATTTT.

This chain joins TRBV4-2 and TRBJ2-2; 16 nucleotides align to TRBD2. Germline CDR1 LGHNA, CDR2 YNFKEQ. With V trimmed by 0 bases and J by 0 bases, 10 bases remained unmatched. The CDR3 has 22 residues. The CDR3 bases are TGTGCCAGCAGCCAAGATAACTCATGGGGACTAGCGGGGGGGACGAACACCGGGGAGCTGTTTTTT. Translated: CASSQDNSWGLAGGTNTGELFF.

The chain uses TRBV6-1 and TRBJ2-7; a weak D match, TRBD1 (5 bases). The CDR3 is 12 residues long. Trimming pared 7 bases from V and 4 bases from J, leaving 11 bases between. Germline V gene data show CDR1 as MNHNS and CDR2 as SASEGT. CDR3 sequence (DNA): TGTGCCAGCATCAGGGATGTTTACGAGCAGTACTTC. Translating gives CASIRDVYEQYF.

The chain is built from TRBV6-6 and TRBJ1-5; no clear D gene. This CDR3 is built from 14 residues. Germline V gene sequence: CDR1 MNHNY, CDR2 SVGAGI (reference sequence). Trimming cost V 5 bases and J 7 bases, with 15 bases left between them. The CDR3 is CASSEARLRQPQHF. The CDR3 region has the DNA TGTGCCAGCAGTGAGGCCCGCCTGAGGCAGCCCCAGCATTTT.

This clone was counted at least ten times. The CDR3 sequence is CASSEQGNTEAFF. DNA of the CDR3: TGTGCCAGCAGTGAGCAGGGGAACACTGAAGCTTTCTTT. The chain carries TRBV6-4 and TRBJ1-1; D is perhaps TRBD1 (5 bases). This CDR3 is 13 amino acids long. V lost 3 bases and J lost 1, with 6 bases in between. Germline CDR1 is MRHNA and CDR2 is SNTAGT.

V usage is TRBV6-1 and J usage is TRBJ2-7; 13 bases align to TRBD2. The germline V gene has CDR1 MNHNS and CDR2 SASEGT. The CDR3 contains 15 residues. With V trimmed by 5 bases and J by 1 base, 2 bases remained unmatched. The CDR3 is CASSLTSGGSYEQYF. The CDR3 DNA reads TGTGCCAGCAGTTTGACTAGCGGGGGGTCCTACGAGCAGTACTTC.

V usage is TRBV4-3 and J usage is TRBJ2-2, with 7 positions matching TRBD1. The CDR3 loop spans 16 amino acids. CDR1 and CDR2 (germline): LGHNA, YSLEER. V dropped 5 bases and J dropped 6; count of bases not matched to a gene: 12. CDR3 in DNA: TGCGCCAGCAGCGGTTCACTGGGGACAGACGCCGGGGAGCTGTTTTTT. Translated: CASSGSLGTDAGELFF.

The rearrangement links TRBV7-9 to TRBJ2-7; no reliable D call. Trimming took 2 bases from V and 2 from J, leaving 16 bases between them. CDR1 and CDR2 (germline): SEHNR, FQNEAQ (reference sequence). The CDR3 has 16 amino acids. CDR3 sequence (DNA): TGTGCCAGCAGCTTATCAGGCCATCCCATACCCTACGAGCAGTACTTC. Protein: CASSLSGHPIPYEQYF.

The V and J genes are TRBV6-4 and TRBJ2-3; D remains ambiguous. CDR1 is MRHNA, CDR2 SNTAGT, per germline. Trimming pared 4 bases from V and 0 bases from J, leaving 5 bases between. This CDR3 contains 13 residues. The CDR3 bases are TGTGCCAGCAGTGGCGGTAGCACAGATACGCAGTATTTT. Its protein is CASSGGSTDTQYF.

This sequence joins TRBV4-3 and TRBJ1-5, with D maybe TRBD1 (5 bases). In germline, CDR1 is LGHNA, CDR2 YSLEER. V dropped 0 bases and J dropped 2 bases, with 11 bases sitting between them. CDR3 length: 16 amino acids. CDR3: CASSQDAWGRNQPQHF. CDR3 sequence (DNA): TGCGCCAGCAGCCAAGACGCCTGGGGCCGCAATCAGCCCCAGCATTTT.

This clone was counted a single time. The chain carries TRBV4-1 and TRBJ2-5, with TRBD1 as a possible D gene (7 bases). The ends were cut back, 3 bases at V and 5 bases at J, with 19 bases in the middle. CDR3 length equals 16 residues. The germline gives CDR1 MGHRA, CDR2 YSYEKL. The CDR3 loop reads CASSQDLEQGRETQYF. Written as DNA, the CDR3 is TGCGCCAGCAGCCAGGACCTCGAACAGGGGAGGGAGACCCAGTACTTC.

The chain is built from TRBV10-2 and TRBJ2-5, with 10 positions matching TRBD1. This CDR3 is 14 amino acids long. The trim removed 5 bases at V and 5 bases at J, leaving 5 bases unmatched. Per the germline V gene, CDR1 is WSHSY and CDR2 is SAAADI. CDR3 nucleotide sequence: TGCGCCAGCAGTTGGACAGGGGGAGTCGAGACCCAGTACTTC. It codes for CASSWTGGVETQYF.